The rows below give T cell receptor beta chains drawn from one sample of a study of blood T cell repertoires in COVID-19. Clones were sequenced by immunoSEQ multiplex PCR, and TCRdb holds only the in-frame ones, with some missing. The sample lists under 300,000 clones, roughly 91% occurring once. Sequences were obtained from PBMCs or T cells enriched from blood (not recorded which). The receptors shown here come from a woman between 55 and 75 years old in a cohort exposed to, infected with or recovered from COVID-19 (not recorded which). CDR3s include the opening cysteine and the closing phenylalanine or tryptophan. The D gene is left open where the match is weak. Expanded clones get a size class; other rows say once, few or many, or leave the size out.

TRBJ2-2	TRBV18	-	-	CASSPFGNTGELFF	TGTGCCAGCTCACCATTCGGGAACACCGGGGAGCTGTTTTTT
TRBJ2-1	TRBV27	-	TRBD1	CASIPQGVDHNEQFF	TGTGCCAGCATCCCCCAGGGGGTTGACCACAATGAGCAGTTCTTC
TRBJ2-4	TRBV28	-	-	CASSLTGLAKNIQYF	TGTGCCAGCAGTTTAACAGGTTTGGCCAAAAACATTCAGTACTTC
TRBJ2-7	TRBV5-8	once	-	CASSLSLYEQYF	TGTGCCAGCAGCTTATCCCTATACGAGCAGTACTTC
TRBJ1-5	TRBV28	-	-	CASSRTQSNQPQHF	TGTGCCAGCAGCAGGACTCAGAGCAATCAGCCCCAGCATTTT
TRBJ1-5	TRBV24-1	few	TRBD1	CATSDPGQGSNQPQHF	TGTGCCACCAGTGATCCGGGACAGGGGAGCAATCAGCCCCAGCATTTT
TRBJ2-1	TRBV7-2	-	-	CASSLGGPLNEQFF	TGTGCCAGCAGCTTAGGAGGGCCACTCAATGAGCAGTTCTTC
TRBJ2-5	TRBV4-3	-	TRBD1	CASSQGRTGVNQETQYF	TGCGCCAGCAGCCAAGGAAGGACAGGGGTGAACCAAGAGACCCAGTACTTC
TRBJ2-7	TRBV5-4	-	TRBD2	CASSLGLAGKRQYF	TGTGCCAGCAGCTTGGGACTAGCGGGAAAACGGCAGTACTTC
TRBJ1-3	TRBV5-4	-	TRBD1	CASSSRGQGKLSGNTIYF	TGTGCCAGCAGCTCCAGAGGACAGGGGAAACTCTCTGGAAACACCATATATTTT
TRBJ1-4	TRBV19	-	-	CASSDSYNEKLFF	TGTGCCAGTAGTGACAGTTATAATGAAAAACTGTTTTTT
TRBJ2-5	TRBV5-1	-	TRBD2	CASSLAASGRLYQETQYF	TGCGCCAGCAGCTTGGCCGCTAGCGGGAGGTTGTACCAAGAGACCCAGTACTTC
TRBJ2-6	TRBV4-1	-	-	CASSQLPGRTSGANVLTF	TGCGCCAGCAGCCAATTGCCAGGCAGGACTTCTGGGGCCAACGTCCTGACTTTC
TRBJ2-3	TRBV29-1	-	TRBD1	CSVATGSSTDTQYF	TGCAGCGTTGCGACAGGGTCAAGCACAGATACGCAGTATTTT
TRBJ1-3	TRBV24-1	-	TRBD1	CATSVPTGGSGNTIYF	TGTGCCACCAGTGTTCCGACAGGGGGCTCTGGAAACACCATATATTTT
TRBJ2-1	TRBV5-4	once	-	CASSRLGFGRNEQFF	TGTGCCAGCAGCCGACTAGGCTTCGGGCGCAATGAGCAGTTCTTC
TRBJ1-6	TRBV30	-	TRBD1	CAWSGPGQRNSPLHF	TGTGCCTGGAGTGGGCCGGGACAGAGGAATTCACCCCTCCACTTT
TRBJ2-2	TRBV11-2	-	-	CASSSGWAGPGELFF	TGTGCCAGCAGCTCTGGATGGGCGGGACCCGGGGAGCTGTTTTTT
TRBJ2-1	TRBV27	-	TRBD2	CASSSTSGSRNEQFF	TGTGCCAGCAGTTCTACTAGCGGGAGCAGGAATGAGCAGTTCTTC
TRBJ2-1	TRBV5-4	few	-	CASSLVGHRQFF	TGTGCCAGCAGCTTGGTGGGACACAGGCAGTTCTTC
TRBJ1-1	TRBV10-3	once	TRBD1	CAISATGQNTEAFF	TGTGCCATCAGTGCGACAGGGCAGAACACTGAAGCTTTCTTT
TRBJ1-1	TRBV4-2	-	-	CASSQDKGPDTEAFF	TGTGCCAGCAGCCAAGATAAGGGGCCGGACACTGAAGCTTTCTTT
TRBJ1-3	TRBV2	once	-	CASRPTGLGNTIYF	TGTGCCAGCAGACCCACAGGGCTTGGAAACACCATATATTTT
TRBJ2-1	TRBV5-4	-	TRBD2	CASSIGLAGTYNEQFF	TGTGCCAGCAGCATCGGACTAGCGGGTACCTACAATGAGCAGTTCTTC
TRBJ2-1	TRBV28	-	-	CASTRDNYNEQFF	TGTGCCAGCACCCGGGACAACTACAATGAGCAGTTCTTC
TRBJ1-1	TRBV9	-	-	CASSVVGGIGTEAFF	TGTGCCAGCAGCGTAGTTGGGGGGATTGGGACTGAAGCTTTCTTT
TRBJ2-5	TRBV24-1	-	TRBD1	CATSVSDRGRETQYF	TGTGCCACCAGTGTCTCGGACAGGGGGCGAGAGACCCAGTACTTC
TRBJ2-1	TRBV7-9	-	TRBD2	CASSLPLAGGGEQFF	TGTGCCAGCAGCTTACCCTTAGCGGGAGGGGGTGAGCAGTTCTTC
TRBJ1-3	TRBV18	-	-	CASSPSMGGTGNTIYF	TGTGCCAGCTCACCAAGCATGGGAGGAACTGGAAACACCATATATTTT
TRBJ1-4	TRBV2	once	TRBD1	CASDRVNEKLFF	TGTGCCAGCGACAGGGTTAATGAAAAACTGTTTTTT
TRBJ1-2	TRBV7-9	-	-	CASSFAGGGTTNYGYTF	TGTGCCAGCAGCTTTGCTGGCGGTGGAACTACTAACTATGGCTACACCTTC
TRBJ2-3	TRBV7-3	-	TRBD2	CASSPSGGQGTQYF	TGTGCCAGCAGCCCATCGGGGGGGCAGGGTACGCAGTATTTT
TRBJ2-1	TRBV24-1	-	-	CATNGGGSYNEQFF	TGTGCCACCAACGGCGGTGGAAGCTACAATGAGCAGTTCTTC
TRBJ2-3	TRBV4-2	-	-	CASSQARGLSTDTQYF	TGTGCCAGCAGCCAAGCTCGTGGGCTAAGCACAGATACGCAGTATTTT
TRBJ2-7	TRBV30	-	TRBD1	CAWSRGQGAFEQYF	TGTGCCTGGAGCCGAGGACAGGGGGCGTTTGAGCAGTACTTC
TRBJ1-1	TRBV30	-	TRBD1	CAWSKDRVNTEAFF	TGTGCCTGGAGTAAGGACAGGGTGAACACTGAAGCTTTCTTT
TRBJ2-3	TRBV28	-	-	CASSTPPRDTQYF	TGTGCCAGCAGTACCCCGCCTCGGGATACGCAGTATTTT
TRBJ1-5	TRBV10-3	-	TRBD1	CAISGGQAYQPQHF	TGTGCCATCAGTGGAGGACAGGCATATCAGCCCCAGCATTTT
TRBJ2-2	TRBV18	-	TRBD1	CASSPPRQGRAGELFF	TGTGCCAGCTCACCACCCAGACAGGGCAGGGCCGGGGAGCTGTTTTTT
TRBJ2-1	TRBV15	few	TRBD2	CATSRVGGTNEQFF	TGTGCCACCAGCAGAGTCGGGGGGACCAATGAGCAGTTCTTC
TRBJ2-7	TRBV5-4	once	TRBD2	CASSTPLAGVSEQYF	TGTGCCAGCAGCACCCCCCTAGCGGGAGTGAGCGAGCAGTACTTC
TRBJ2-3	TRBV7-2	-	TRBD2	CASSFRIAGEDTQYF	TGTGCCAGCAGCTTTCGGATAGCGGGAGAAGATACGCAGTATTTT
TRBJ2-2	TRBV24-1	-	-	CATSRQAPGELFF	TGTGCCACCAGTCGACAGGCCCCCGGGGAGCTGTTTTTT
TRBJ2-5	TRBV28	-	TRBD1	CASSYTRTGDLLNF	TGTGCCAGCAGTTACACCCGGACAGGGGATCTCTTGAACTTC
TRBJ1-1	TRBV6-2/TRBV6-3	-	-	CASSFRDTTLNTEAFF	TGTGCCAGCAGCTTCCGGGACACCACCTTGAACACTGAAGCTTTCTTT
TRBJ1-1	TRBV30	-	-	CAHRAGGPEAFF	TGTGCCCACCGCGCCGGGGGGCCTGAAGCTTTCTTT
TRBJ2-1	TRBV24-1	-	TRBD2	CATSIESGRDNEQFF	TGTGCCACCAGTATCGAAAGCGGGAGGGACAATGAGCAGTTCTTC
TRBJ2-2	TRBV9	-	TRBD2	CASSVGTSINTGELFF	TGTGCCAGCAGCGTAGGGACTAGCATCAACACCGGGGAGCTGTTTTTT
TRBJ1-2	TRBV6-1	-	-	CASSEDSSGYTF	TGTGCCAGCAGCGAAGACAGCTCCGGCTACACCTTC
TRBJ2-7	TRBV3-1/TRBV3-2	-	-	CASSLRRLVSYEQYF	TGTGCCAGCAGCCTGCGACGACTAGTCTCCTACGAGCAGTACTTC
TRBJ1-4	TRBV30	-	TRBD1	CAWSAQTGEQEKLFF	TGTGCCTGGAGTGCCCAGACAGGGGAGCAGGAAAAACTGTTTTTT
TRBJ1-5	TRBV19	-	TRBD1	CASRMGQGAGQPQHF	TGTGCCAGTAGAATGGGACAGGGGGCAGGGCAGCCCCAGCATTTT
TRBJ2-1	TRBV19	-	TRBD2	CASTTSGRAGNEQFF	TGTGCCAGTACTACATCCGGGAGGGCCGGAAATGAGCAGTTCTTC
TRBJ1-2	TRBV7-9	-	-	CASSGDDRYYGYTF	TGTGCCAGCAGCGGCGATGACAGGTACTATGGCTACACCTTC
TRBJ1-6	TRBV4-1	once	-	CASSQDRGNNSPLHF	TGCGCCAGCAGCCAAGATCGAGGGAATAATTCACCCCTCCACTTT
TRBJ2-1	TRBV6-5	-	TRBD2	CASSFRTSGRRDEQFF	TGTGCCAGCAGTTTCAGGACTAGCGGGAGGAGGGATGAGCAGTTCTTC
TRBJ1-4	TRBV28	once	TRBD1	CATRGQGAWEKLFF	TGTGCCACCAGGGGACAGGGGGCTTGGGAAAAACTGTTTTTT
TRBJ2-3	TRBV27	-	-	CASRASYERRADTQYF	TGTGCCAGCAGGGCTTCTTACGAACGTCGGGCAGATACGCAGTATTTT
TRBJ2-2	TRBV30	once	-	CAFGQNTGELFF	TGTGCCTTCGGACAGAACACCGGGGAGCTGTTTTTT
TRBJ2-1	TRBV12-3/TRBV12-4	few	-	CASSQRRGEQFF	TGTGCCAGCAGTCAAAGGCGGGGTGAGCAGTTCTTC